This T cell receptor (beta chain) was recorded in a study of chemoradiotherapy in HPV16-positive cancers. TCRdb's table, derived via immunoSEQ multiplex PCR, lists solely in-frame clones and lacks some. The sample has fewer than 20,000 clones, nearly 70% seen once; the top ten hold less than 9.5%. Trimming removed 0 bases from V and 2 bases from J; junction bases left unmatched: 1. Germline values: CDR1 MRHNA, CDR2 SNTAGT. This CDR3 is built from 15 residues. The receptor was derived from a human donor with HPV-associated anogenital cancer. This sequence joins TRBV6-4 and TRBJ2-3; 8 positions match TRBD2. The sample consisted of tumor tissue, taken from a patient who underwent chemoradiotherapy. Here the CDR3 DNA reads TGTGCCAGCAGTGACTCCGGGGGGGCCACAGATACGCAGTATTTT. It specifies CASSDSGGATDTQYF.